The 30 T cell receptor beta chains in this list originate from one sample, sequenced in a study of Ad26.COV2.S vaccination and SARS-CoV-2 variants. Treatment: some 20 received Ad26.COV2.S at low or high dose, single or two shots; about 5 received placebo; per-sample allocation not given. Sampling was performed 63 days after the first vaccine or placebo injection. Method: immunoSEQ multiplex PCR; TCRdb's copy keeps in-frame clones and lacks some. The sample consists of approximately 360,000 clones, about 83% of them appearing once. The input for sequencing was peripheral blood, taken in a trial of Ad26.COV2.S vaccine versus placebo. These receptors came from a person between 18 and 65 years old who received the Ad26.COV2.S COVID-19 vaccine or a placebo.

The chain employs TRBV12-3 or TRBV12-4 and TRBJ1-5; D is perhaps TRBD1 (5 bases). V shed 4 bases and J shed 10 bases, with 11 bases lying between them. There are 12 residues in the CDR3. The CDR3: CASSSQGGPQHF. The CDR3 DNA is TGTGCCAGCAGTTCGCAGGGCGGCCCCCAGCATTTT.

This chain joins TRBV5-4 and TRBJ1-1; D remains ambiguous. This CDR3 region has 13 residues. CDR1 is SGHNT and CDR2 is YYREEE in the germline V gene (reference sequence). The V gene lost 0 bases and the J gene lost 1 base, with 4 bases spanning the gap. The CDR3 DNA is TGTGCCAGCAGCTTGGACAGGAACACTGAAGCTTTCTTT. Residues: CASSLDRNTEAFF.

The chain combines TRBV5-1 with TRBJ2-1; no firm D call. The CDR3 loop spans 14 amino acids. Deletions cut 3 bases from V and 6 bases from J, with 13 bases between. Germline assignment: CDR1 SGHRS and CDR2 YFSETQ. CDR3 residues: CASSSGDVSNEQFF. The CDR3 coding sequence is TGCGCCAGCAGCTCTGGGGATGTCAGCAATGAGCAGTTCTTC. Based on the CDR3 plus reference TRBV5-1 and TRBJ2-1, the full variable domain is KAGVTQTPRYLIKTRGQQVTLSCSPISGHRSVSWYQQTPGQGLQFLFEYFSETQRNKGNFPGRFSGRQFSNSRSEMNVSTLELGDSALYLCASSSGDVSNEQFFGPGTRLTVL.

The chain combines TRBV9 with TRBJ1-6, with D possibly being TRBD1 (5 bases). The CDR3 is made up of 14 amino acids. Germline CDR1 reads SGDLS; CDR2 reads YYNGEE. The germline V and J ends were trimmed by 2 bases and 10 bases, with 13 bases remaining between them. The DNA of the CDR3 is TGTGCCAGCAGCGTCCAAGTGGAGGGGTCACCCCTCCACTTT. Its protein is CASSVQVEGSPLHF.

The V gene is TRBV7-9, the J gene TRBJ2-3; 9 bases fit TRBD2. Trimming removed 6 bases from V and 4 bases from J; junction bases left unmatched: 8. This CDR3 is built from 15 residues. Per the germline V gene, CDR1 is SEHNR and CDR2 is FQNEAQ (reference sequence). The CDR3 loop is CASRAGGPYADTQYF. The CDR3 DNA sequence: TGTGCCAGCAGGGCGGGAGGGCCTTACGCAGATACGCAGTATTTT.

This clone was seen just once. CDR3 region: CATNTGPGNTIYF. In DNA, the CDR3 is TGTGCCACCAATACGGGGCCAGGAAACACCATATATTTT. The chain recombines TRBV15 with TRBJ1-3, with D perhaps TRBD1 (5 bases). The CDR3 covers 13 residues. Trimming shortened V by 7 bases and J by 4 bases, and 11 bases separated the two germline ends. CDR1 is LNHNV and CDR2 is YYDKDF in the germline V gene (reference sequence).

The chain carries TRBV6-6 and TRBJ2-2; D is unclear. The CDR3 runs to 14 residues. Germline V gives CDR1 MNHNY, CDR2 SVGAGI (reference sequence). The V gene lost 4 bases and the J gene lost 1 base, with 7 bases spanning the gap. The chain's CDR3 is CASSFKKNTGELFF. DNA for the CDR3: TGTGCCAGCAGTTTTAAAAAGAACACCGGGGAGCTGTTTTTT.

This rearrangement joins TRBV7-7 to TRBJ2-1, with 10 bases aligning to TRBD2. The trim removed 4 bases at V and 1 base at J, leaving 7 bases unmatched. The CDR3 covers 17 residues. CDR1 is SSHAT, CDR2 FNYEAQ, per germline (reference sequence). This CDR3 reads CASSSTELAGSYNEQFF. CDR3 nucleotide sequence: TGTGCCAGCAGCTCCACCGAACTAGCGGGATCCTACAATGAGCAGTTCTTC.

For the CDR3, the DNA is TGTGCCAGCAAACCGACTCTACCCAATCAGCCCCAGCATTTT. Amino acid sequence: CASKPTLPNQPQHF. The J gene is TRBJ1-5, the V gene TRBV28; D gene unclear. Per germline, CDR1 MDHEN and CDR2 SYDVKM. CDR3 length equals 14 residues. Trimming removed 7 bases from V and 3 bases from J, with 13 bases in between.

The chain combines TRBV7-2 with TRBJ1-5; D is possibly TRBD1 (6 bases). Germline V gene sequence: CDR1 SGHTA, CDR2 FQGNSA. V was trimmed by 6 bases and J by 0 bases, leaving 12 bases between them. The CDR3 sequence is 15 residues long. The CDR3 DNA is TGTGCCAGCAGTCTTAGGGGGGGTAGCAATCAGCCCCAGCATTTT. This translates into CASSLRGGSNQPQHF.

The chain has TRBV19 and TRBJ1-2; 8 bases fit TRBD1. The CDR3 covers 11 residues. After removal of 10 bases from V and 6 bases from J, the junction contained 4 bases not matched to a gene. Germline V gives CDR1 LNHDA, CDR2 SQIVND (reference sequence). For the CDR3, the DNA is TGTGCCACAGGACAGGGAGATGGCTACACCTTC. As protein: CATGQGDGYTF.

This clone was seen only once. The V and J genes are TRBV6-6 and TRBJ2-7; D not resolved. The germline CDR1 and CDR2 sequences are MNHNY and SVGAGI (reference sequence). CDR3 length: 15 residues. Trimming stripped 0 bases from V and 2 bases from J, with 11 bases between. This CDR3 is CASSYSSAETYEQYF. CDR3 DNA sequence: TGTGCCAGCAGTTACTCGAGCGCAGAGACCTACGAGCAGTACTTC.

V and J are TRBV6-5 and TRBJ1-1, with D possibly matching TRBD1 (5 bases). Germline CDR1 is MNHEY and CDR2 is SVGAGI. CDR3 length: 11 amino acids. Trimming removed 6 bases from V and 8 bases from J, with 10 bases in between. The CDR3 DNA sequence: TGTGCCAGCAGAGCGGGGCCCGAAGCTTTCTTT. Its translation: CASRAGPEAFF.

This chain links TRBV4-1 with TRBJ2-1, with D perhaps TRBD1 or TRBD2 (7 bases each). The CDR3 sequence is 19 residues long. The germline gives CDR1 MGHRA, CDR2 YSYEKL. Trimming shortened V by 3 bases and J by 5 bases, and 26 bases separated the two germline ends. The CDR3 DNA follows: TGCGCCAGCAGCCATGGGCGGGGGACAGCGGGAAGGAAGGACAATGAGCAGTTCTTC. This translates into CASSHGRGTAGRKDNEQFF.

The chain recombines TRBV27 with TRBJ2-2; 9 nucleotides match TRBD2. V trimming: 0 bases; J trimming: 6 bases; junction bases outside the gene matches: 5. CDR1 is MNHEY, CDR2 SMNVEV, per germline (reference sequence). The CDR3 consists of 16 residues. DNA for the CDR3: TGTGCCAGCAGTTTATCGGTAGCGGGAGTGGCCGGGGAGCTGTTTTTT. Translated, it gives CASSLSVAGVAGELFF.

V gene TRBV24-1 combines with J gene TRBJ1-3, with D possibly matching TRBD1 (6 bases). Trimming took 9 bases from V and 0 from J, leaving 17 bases between them. CDR3 size: 16 residues. CDR1 is KGHDR, CDR2 SFDVKD, per germline. CDR3 region: CATASGRDTSGNTIYF. CDR3 DNA: TGTGCCACCGCGTCCGGCCGGGACACCTCTGGAAACACCATATATTTT.

The chain has TRBV15 and TRBJ1-5; D call uncertain. Germline CDR1 LNHNV, CDR2 YYDKDF (reference sequence). The length of the CDR3 is 15 residues. V gave up 3 bases and J gave up 5 bases, with 14 bases separating them. The CDR3 DNA is TGTGCCACCAGCAGGGAAAAGAGAGCCGATCAGCCCCAGCATTTT. It is translated as CATSREKRADQPQHF.

The J gene is TRBJ1-6, the V gene TRBV15, with TRBD1 as a possible D gene (5 bases). V was clipped by 5 bases and J by 13 bases, with 15 bases between them. The germline V gene has CDR1 LNHNV and CDR2 YYDKDF (reference sequence). This CDR3 region has 13 residues. The CDR3 spells CATSYEQVLPLHF. The CDR3 DNA follows: TGTGCCACCAGCTACGAACAGGTTCTTCCCCTCCACTTT.

This rearrangement joins TRBV4-1 to TRBJ2-1; 7 bases map to TRBD2. The ends lost 1 base at V and 15 bases at J; junction bases unmatched: 15. The CDR3 sequence is 15 residues long. Looked up from germline, CDR1 is MGHRA and CDR2 is YSYEKL. CDR3 DNA sequence: TGCGCCAGCAGCCAAGTGGGGGGGTTGTTTGGTGTACGGTTCTTC. Translating it yields CASSQVGGLFGVRFF.

The chain has TRBV7-9 and TRBJ1-2; D call uncertain. CDR1 is SEHNR, CDR2 FQNEAQ, per germline (reference sequence). Trimming took off 2 bases at V and 5 bases at J, with 9 bases between the two ends. This CDR3 has 13 amino acids. The CDR3 loop reads CASSLTSAYGYTF. The CDR3 region has the DNA TGTGCCAGCAGCTTAACTAGTGCGTATGGCTACACCTTC.

This sequence joins TRBV29-1 and TRBJ1-2, with D possibly matching TRBD1 (6 bases). The CDR3 runs 12 residues. The germline CDR1 and CDR2 sequences are SQVTM and ANQGSEA. The germline V and J ends were trimmed by 6 bases and 5 bases, with 13 bases remaining between them. In DNA form, the CDR3 reads TGCAGCGTAGGACAGATTTCTTATGGCTACACCTTC. This encodes CSVGQISYGYTF.

The J gene is TRBJ2-5, the V gene TRBV4-1, with 13 positions matching TRBD2. Germline trimming cut 0 bases from V and 7 bases from J; bases unmatched to any gene: 8. The CDR3 runs to 17 residues. Germline values: CDR1 MGHRA, CDR2 YSYEKL. As DNA, the CDR3 is TGCGCCAGCAGCCAAGAAGTCGGACTAGCGGGGGAAGCGACCCAGTACTTC. It translates to CASSQEVGLAGEATQYF.

The chain couples TRBV9 to TRBJ2-3; 7 bases match TRBD1. With V trimmed by 4 bases and J by 2 bases, 10 bases remained unmatched. Germline CDR1 reads SGDLS; CDR2 reads YYNGEE. The CDR3 has 16 residues. The CDR3 DNA reads TGTGCCAGCAGCCCCCAGTCGGGGACAGACACAGATACGCAGTATTTT. This codes for CASSPQSGTDTDTQYF. Supplemented by reference TRBV9 and TRBJ2-3, the full variable domain reads DSGVTQTPKHLITATGQRVTLRCSPRSGDLSVYWYQQSLDQGLQFLIQYYNGEERAKGNILERFSAQQFPDLHSELNLSSLELGDSALYFCASSPQSGTDTDTQYFGPGTRLTVL.

The chain uses TRBV5-1 and TRBJ1-5; unclear D gene. The CDR3 covers 15 residues. Trimming removed 5 bases at V and 0 bases at J, with 12 bases between. CDR1 and CDR2 (germline): SGHRS, YFSETQ. The CDR3 is CASRSDTSSNQPQHF. In nucleotides, the CDR3 is TGCGCCAGCAGATCAGACACTTCTAGCAATCAGCCCCAGCATTTT. Looking up the rest from reference TRBV5-1 and TRBJ1-5 gives the full variable domain: KAGVTQTPRYLIKTRGQQVTLSCSPISGHRSVSWYQQTPGQGLQFLFEYFSETQRNKGNFPGRFSGRQFSNSRSEMNVSTLELGDSALYLCASRSDTSSNQPQHFGDGTRLSIL.

This rearrangement joins TRBV18 to TRBJ2-1; TRBD2 aligns across 8 bases. Looked up from germline, CDR1 is KGHSH and CDR2 is LQKENI. The CDR3 is 16 amino acids. Trimming at V came to 6 bases and at J to 2 bases, leaving 9 bases not matched to a gene. CDR3: CASSPYGSGTYNEQFF. The CDR3, as DNA: TGTGCCAGCTCCCCTTATGGTAGCGGGACCTACAATGAGCAGTTCTTC.

The chain is built from TRBV18 and TRBJ2-1; possible D gene TRBD2, 7 bases. V was cut by 6 bases and J by 10 bases, with 16 bases left in between. The CDR3 totals 13 residues. Looked up from germline, CDR1 is KGHSH and CDR2 is LQKENI. CDR3 protein: CASSQTGGAEQFF. In nucleotides, the CDR3 is TGTGCCAGCTCTCAAACTGGGGGGGCAGAGCAGTTCTTC.

This chain connects TRBV14 to TRBJ2-5; 7 positions agree with TRBD2. Germline V gives CDR1 SGHDN, CDR2 FVKESK. The CDR3 runs to 16 residues. The V gene end was trimmed by 4 bases and the J gene end by 5 bases; junction bases not matched to a gene: 13. As DNA, the CDR3 is TGTGCCAGCAGCCTTATCCGACCAGCGGGGACGGAGACCCAGTACTTC. This sequence encodes CASSLIRPAGTETQYF.

V usage is TRBV7-9 and J usage is TRBJ1-1; D unclear. Between the trimmed V and J ends, which lost 5 bases and 0 bases, there was a span of 7 bases. Germline V gives CDR1 SEHNR, CDR2 FQNEAQ (reference sequence). The CDR3 covers 13 residues. The CDR3 nucleotides read TGTGCCAGCAGCGGAACTATGAACACTGAAGCTTTCTTT. It yields the protein CASSGTMNTEAFF.

The chain uses TRBV6-5 and TRBJ1-1, with 8 bases aligning to TRBD1. Per the germline V gene, CDR1 is MNHEY and CDR2 is SVGAGI. V lost 9 bases to trimming and J lost 0 bases; unmatched junction nucleotides: 9. CDR3 length: 15 residues. The DNA of the CDR3 is TGTGCCAGTTACGACAGGGGTAGGGTGAACACTGAAGCTTTCTTT. This sequence encodes CASYDRGRVNTEAFF.

The rearrangement joins TRBV4-1 to TRBJ2-2, with 12 bases identical to TRBD2. CDR1 is MGHRA and CDR2 is YSYEKL in the germline V gene. Germline trimming cut 4 bases from V and 5 bases from J; bases unmatched to any gene: 5. This CDR3 is 16 amino acids long. The CDR3 DNA follows: TGCGCCAGCAGCCTTCTAGCGGGGGGGCTTACCGGGGAGCTGTTTTTT. Its protein is CASSLLAGGLTGELFF.